Shown below are 9 T cell receptor beta chains from a single sample sequenced in a study of circulating CD8 cells and anti-PD-1 response in melanoma. Sorting of live CD3+CD8+TCRalphabeta+ cells by PD-1 and/or TIGIT gave four subsets. The QIAseq Immune Repertoire TCR panel built the libraries from about 16 ng of total RNA. TCRdb ran MiXCR on the reads and lists one entry per CDR3 protein. The table has some 200 distinct CDR3 sequences, around 15% seen once. Sequences were derived from CD8+ T cells from PBMCs, sampled at baseline or after one month of anti-PD-1 therapy (not recorded which). The origin of the receptors is a human donor with melanoma.

In this sample, this clonotype is large. The chain recombines TRBV7-2 with TRBJ2-7; TRBD1 might be the D (6 bases). This CDR3 is built from 13 residues. Germline V lookup: CDR1 SGHTA, CDR2 FQGNSA. Deletions cut 3 bases from V and 4 bases from J, with 10 bases between. The CDR3 region is CASSFGQSYEQYF. In DNA form, the CDR3 reads TGTGCCAGCAGCTTTGGACAGAGTTACGAGCAGTACTTC.

By share of the sample, this clonotype is large. The chain is built from TRBV2 and TRBJ2-7; no reliable D call. CDR3 length: 13 amino acids. Trimming took 5 bases from V and 5 from J, leaving 13 bases between them. The V gene's germline CDR1 is SNHLY and CDR2 FYNNEI. The CDR3 here is CASSTIPNHEQYF. CDR3 nucleotides: TGTGCCAGCAGTACAATTCCGAACCACGAGCAGTACTTC. Full variable domain (missing parts from reference TRBV2 and TRBJ2-7): EPEVTQTPSHQVTQMGQEVILRCVPISNHLYFYWYRQILGQKVEFLVSFYNNEISEKSEIFDDQFSVERPDGSNFTLKIRSTKLEDSAMYFCASSTIPNHEQYFGPGTRLTVT.

This clonotype is large. V is TRBV29-1 and J is TRBJ2-2, with D possibly matching TRBD2 (6 bases). Germline loops: CDR1 SQVTM, CDR2 ANQGSEA. CDR3 length: 13 residues. The V end was cut by 6 bases, the J end by 4 bases, with 12 bases between. CDR3 amino acids: CSVLLAPTGELFF. The CDR3 DNA reads as TGCAGCGTCCTCCTAGCGCCCACCGGGGAGCTGTTTTTT.

In this sample, this clonotype is large. This sequence joins TRBV29-1 and TRBJ2-1; D is possibly TRBD2 (5 bases). The CDR3 is 17 amino acids. Trimming left V 6 bases short and J 2 bases short, with 23 bases between. Germline-derived CDR1 and CDR2 are SQVTM and ANQGSEA. The CDR3 protein is CSVRTRAEERAYNEQFF. CDR3 bases: TGCAGCGTCCGAACGCGGGCGGAGGAAAGGGCCTACAATGAGCAGTTCTTC.

Relative to its sample, this clonotype is large (0.1 to 1%). The chain joins TRBV19 to TRBJ1-2; no clear D gene. The CDR3 is 15 residues long. Germline V gene lookup returns CDR1 LNHDA and CDR2 SQIVND (reference sequence). The V gene lost 2 bases and the J gene lost 8 bases, with 18 bases spanning the gap. CDR3 sequence (DNA): TGTGCCAGTAGTATACAACCGACAAGCCCGTGGGGCTACACCTTC. Translating it yields CASSIQPTSPWGYTF.

This clonotype is termed large. This chain links TRBV19 with TRBJ1-1; TRBD1 is a possible D gene (5 bases). This CDR3 contains 14 residues. From germline, CDR1 is LNHDA and CDR2 SQIVND (reference sequence). V was pared by 7 bases and J by 6 bases, with 18 bases between. CDR3 protein: CASTPTVVLPEAFF. The CDR3 DNA reads as TGTGCCAGTACCCCGACAGTGGTACTTCCTGAAGCTTTCTTT.

This clonotype rates as large. The CDR3 nucleotides read TGTGCCAGTAGTTTTGGATTCAGGGGACTCGAGTTCTTC. This encodes CASSFGFRGLEFF. The chain links TRBV19 to TRBJ2-1; possibly TRBD1 or TRBD2 for D (6 bases each). The germline CDR1 and CDR2 sequences are LNHDA and SQIVND (reference sequence). V was trimmed by 5 bases and J by 14 bases, leaving 19 bases between them. This CDR3 has 13 amino acids.

By sample share, this clonotype is medium-sized. This chain joins TRBV5-5 and TRBJ2-5; D gene uncertain. The V and J ends lost 2 bases and 11 bases respectively, with 16 bases between them. The CDR3 has 13 residues. Looked up from germline, CDR1 is SGHKS and CDR2 is YYEKEE (reference sequence). The CDR3 bases are TGTGCCAGCAGCTTCCCGCTGAGCGACCCACAGTACTTC. Translating it yields CASSFPLSDPQYF.

The chain uses TRBV5-1 and TRBJ2-1; D possibly corresponds to TRBD2 (6 bases). V gave up 3 bases and J gave up 0 bases, with 16 bases separating them. Germline values: CDR1 SGHRS, CDR2 YFSETQ. The CDR3 runs 17 residues. The CDR3: CASSSGVSEISYNEQFF. The CDR3 DNA reads TGCGCCAGCAGCTCGGGGGTCTCGGAAATCTCCTACAATGAGCAGTTCTTC. The variable domain in full, with the rest retrieved from reference TRBV5-1 and TRBJ2-1, is KAGVTQTPRYLIKTRGQQVTLSCSPISGHRSVSWYQQTPGQGLQFLFEYFSETQRNKGNFPGRFSGRQFSNSRSEMNVSTLELGDSALYLCASSSGVSEISYNEQFFGPGTRLTVL.